Following are 27 T cell receptor beta chains from one sample sequenced in a study of patients and donors after allogeneic stem cell transplantation. TCRdb re-analysed the RT-PCR reads in MiXCR, keeping a single row per CDR3 protein. The sample holds about 89,000 distinct CDR3 sequences, approximately 49% seen once. The sequenced sample was blood, either unsorted or a sorted T cell fraction (not recorded which). These receptors came from a human donor who was either an allogeneic HSCT recipient or a stem cell or donor lymphocyte infusion donor (not recorded which). It is not recorded whose cells these are; they may come from a transplant donor.

The J gene is TRBJ2-6, the V gene TRBV25-1; the D gene is possibly TRBD2 (5 bases). V shed 6 bases and J shed 4 bases, with 7 bases lying between them. Germline V gives CDR1 MGHDK, CDR2 SYGVNS. The CDR3 consists of 13 residues. The CDR3 DNA sequence: TGTGCCAGCAGCGCGGGCGGGGCCAACGTCCTGACTTTC. Protein sequence: CASSAGGANVLTF.

CDR3 coding DNA: TGCGCCAGCAGCAACATTGACACTGAAGCTTTCTTT. Protein sequence: CASSNIDTEAFF. The gene calls are TRBV5-1 and TRBJ1-1; D gene unclear. CDR3 length: 12 amino acids. V gave up 4 bases and J gave up 3 bases, with 7 bases separating them. CDR1 is SGHRS, CDR2 YFSETQ, per germline.

This clonotype has only a few counts. V and J are TRBV29-1 and TRBJ1-5, with unresolved D. CDR3 length equals 12 residues. Deletions cut 6 bases from V and 5 bases from J, with 11 bases between. The V gene's germline CDR1 is SQVTM and CDR2 ANQGSEA. The CDR3 DNA reads as TGCAGCGTCGCAGATACATATCAGCCCCAGCATTTT. It translates to CSVADTYQPQHF.

The rearrangement uses TRBV6-5 and TRBJ1-1; TRBD1 might be the D (5 bases). The ends were cut back, 6 bases at V and 5 bases at J, with 19 bases in the middle. CDR1 MNHEY and CDR2 SVGAGI come from the germline V gene. This CDR3 is built from 15 residues. In DNA form, the CDR3 reads TGTGCCAGCAGCTCTTCGACAGTAAGTAGGACTGAAGCTTTCTTT. Translated, it gives CASSSSTVSRTEAFF.

This chain uses TRBV7-2 with TRBJ1-1; perhaps TRBD1 as D (5 bases). The V gene lost 1 base and the J gene lost 4 bases, with 10 bases spanning the gap. The CDR3 runs to 14 residues. The V gene's germline CDR1 is SGHTA and CDR2 FQGNSA. In nucleotides, the CDR3 is TGTGCCAGCAGCTTAGTAGAGGGGAGCACTGAAGCTTTCTTT. As protein: CASSLVEGSTEAFF.

This clonotype was seen a few times. The genes are TRBV6-5 and TRBJ1-6, with unresolved D. The V and J ends lost 1 base and 8 bases respectively, with 18 bases between them. Per the germline V gene, CDR1 is MNHEY and CDR2 is SVGAGI. This CDR3 is built from 17 residues. CDR3 bases: TGTGCCAGCAGTTACTTTCTGGCCGGGTCACTCGATTCACCCCTCCACTTT. Translation: CASSYFLAGSLDSPLHF.

The CDR3 DNA follows: TGTGCCAGCACCCGAACTGTTCAAGAGACCCAGTACTTC. The encoded protein is CASTRTVQETQYF. This sequence joins TRBV6-5 and TRBJ2-5; D gene uncertain. V lost 7 bases and J 2 bases, leaving 11 bases between the germline ends. The CDR3 consists of 13 residues. Germline V gene data show CDR1 as MNHEY and CDR2 as SVGAGI.

This clonotype appeared many times. This CDR3 reads CASSLEGEQPQHF. The CDR3 nucleotides read TGTGCCAGCAGCTTAGAGGGGGAACAGCCCCAGCATTTT. J is TRBJ1-5 and V is TRBV7-2, with D perhaps TRBD1 (6 bases). Germline CDR1 is SGHTA and CDR2 is FQGNSA. The CDR3 length is 13 residues. V dropped 1 base and J dropped 7 bases, with 8 bases sitting between them.

The rearrangement uses TRBV12-3 or TRBV12-4 and TRBJ1-5, with D perhaps TRBD1 (5 bases). Trimming cost V 1 base and J 3 bases, with 13 bases left between them. This CDR3 has 16 amino acids. The CDR3: CASSLGLPGNNQPQHF. For the CDR3, the DNA is TGTGCCAGCAGTTTAGGGTTACCAGGGAACAATCAGCCCCAGCATTTT.

The table lists this clonotype with a few counts. The chain employs TRBV29-1 and TRBJ1-1, with 7 bases lining up with TRBD1. J lost 2 bases, V lost 0 bases, and 15 bases had no gene match. Germline-derived CDR1 and CDR2 are SQVTM and ANQGSEA. The CDR3 sequence is 18 residues long. CDR3 protein: CSVEDRAQGDPGNTEAFF. The CDR3 DNA sequence: TGCAGCGTTGAAGATCGAGCCCAGGGGGACCCTGGCAACACTGAAGCTTTCTTT.

The table lists this clonotype with a few counts. The CDR3 region has the DNA TGTGCCAGCAGTTCGCCCGGAGGGAATCAGCCCCAGCATTTT. This sequence encodes CASSSPGGNQPQHF. This chain joins TRBV12-3 or TRBV12-4 and TRBJ1-5; D not certain. The CDR3 sequence is 14 residues long. The ends were cut back, 4 bases at V and 4 bases at J, with 11 bases in the middle.

The rearrangement uses TRBV29-1 and TRBJ2-6; possible D gene TRBD1, 6 bases. The germline CDR1 and CDR2 sequences are SQVTM and ANQGSEA. There are 15 residues in the CDR3. V lost 7 bases, J lost 1 base, and 14 bases lay in between. The CDR3 sequence: CSAFRTDSGANVLTF. In nucleotides, the CDR3 is TGCAGCGCCTTCCGGACAGATTCTGGGGCCAACGTCCTGACTTTC.

In its sample, this clonotype was seen many times. This chain links TRBV7-9 with TRBJ2-7, with 14 positions matching TRBD2. The junction had 11 bases not matched to a gene; V was cut back by 4 bases and J by 3 bases. From germline, CDR1 is SEHNR and CDR2 FQNEAQ (reference sequence). The length of the CDR3 is 18 residues. The CDR3 sequence: CASSSTRLAGGDFYEQYF. The CDR3 region has the DNA TGTGCCAGCAGCTCGACCCGACTAGCGGGAGGGGATTTCTACGAGCAGTACTTC.

This clonotype was found a few times. This chain connects TRBV9 to TRBJ1-1; D is possibly TRBD1 (5 bases). Germline-derived CDR1 and CDR2 are SGDLS and YYNGEE. The CDR3 loop spans 15 amino acids. The V end lost 4 bases, the J end lost 1 base, and 14 bases lay between the germline ends. The CDR3 region is CASSPSGTENTEAFF. The CDR3 region has the DNA TGTGCCAGCAGCCCTTCCGGGACGGAGAACACTGAAGCTTTCTTT. Full variable domain (outside the CDR3, taken from reference TRBV9 and TRBJ1-1): DSGVTQTPKHLITATGQRVTLRCSPRSGDLSVYWYQQSLDQGLQFLIQYYNGEERAKGNILERFSAQQFPDLHSELNLSSLELGDSALYFCASSPSGTENTEAFFGQGTRLTVV.

This clonotype has a handful of counts. CDR3 amino acids: CAISELNQPQHF. For the CDR3, the DNA is TGTGCCATCAGTGAGTTGAATCAGCCCCAGCATTTT. The chain combines TRBV10-3 with TRBJ1-5, with D unresolved. Germline assignment: CDR1 ENHRY and CDR2 SYGVKD. This CDR3 spans 12 amino acids. The V gene lost 1 base and the J gene lost 4 bases, with 2 bases spanning the gap.

This clonotype came up a few times. The chain recombines TRBV4-2 with TRBJ1-4; D may be TRBD1 (5 bases). CDR1 and CDR2 (germline): LGHNA, YNFKEQ. V dropped 0 bases and J dropped 3 bases, with 11 bases sitting between them. This CDR3 has 16 amino acids. CDR3 sequence: CASSQESRASNEKLFF. As DNA, the CDR3 is TGTGCCAGCAGCCAAGAGTCCAGGGCTTCTAATGAAAAACTGTTTTTT.

This chain links TRBV24-1 with TRBJ2-1, with TRBD2 matching over 8 bases. V lost 1 base to trimming and J lost 7 bases; unmatched junction nucleotides: 14. This CDR3 has 18 residues. The germline CDR1 and CDR2 sequences are KGHDR and SFDVKD. The CDR3 DNA follows: TGTGCCACCAGTGATTTCCAAGGGCGGGAGGCCTCACGTAATGAGCAGTTCTTC. Translation gives CATSDFQGREASRNEQFF.

The chain is built from TRBV7-3 and TRBJ1-1; perhaps TRBD1 as D (6 bases). The CDR3 extends over 18 amino acids. Trimming stripped 2 bases from V and 5 bases from J, with 24 bases between. CDR1 and CDR2 from the germline V gene are SGHTA and FQGTGA. CDR3 loop: CASSLAPPGVGVETEAFF. For the CDR3, the DNA is TGTGCCAGCAGCTTAGCCCCCCCAGGGGTGGGTGTCGAAACTGAAGCTTTCTTT.

Comment on this clonotype: Germline is not matched at one junction end, which may reflect a read error. The rearrangement uses TRBV12-3 or TRBV12-4 and TRBJ2-3; 11 bases are shared with TRBD2. The CDR3 has 15 residues. The CDR3 DNA is TGTGCCAGCAGTCTAGCGGGAGGAGGGGCAGATACGCAGTATTTT. Protein: CASSLAGGGADTQYF.

This chain links TRBV5-1 with TRBJ2-3; TRBD2 matches at 14 bases. Trimming removed 4 bases from V and 4 bases from J; junction bases left unmatched: 5. Germline assignment: CDR1 SGHRS and CDR2 YFSETQ. This CDR3 region has 16 residues. CDR3 sequence reads: CASSRLAGGFADTQYF. The CDR3 DNA sequence: TGCGCCAGCAGCCGACTAGCGGGAGGGTTCGCAGATACGCAGTATTTT. Supplemented by reference TRBV5-1 and TRBJ2-3, the full variable domain reads KAGVTQTPRYLIKTRGQQVTLSCSPISGHRSVSWYQQTPGQGLQFLFEYFSETQRNKGNFPGRFSGRQFSNSRSEMNVSTLELGDSALYLCASSRLAGGFADTQYFGPGTRLTVL.

The chain employs TRBV4-3 and TRBJ1-6; D is unresolved. This CDR3 comprises 15 residues. Trimming removed 0 bases from V and 7 bases from J, with 10 bases in between. CDR1 LGHNA and CDR2 YSLEER come from the germline V gene. The CDR3 protein is CASSQDLVGNSPLHF. CDR3 nucleotides: TGCGCCAGCAGCCAAGATCTCGTAGGGAATTCACCCCTCCACTTT.

V gene TRBV4-1 combines with J gene TRBJ2-1; D remains unclear. The length of the CDR3 is 16 residues. Per the germline V gene, CDR1 is MGHRA and CDR2 is YSYEKL. Trimming took 0 bases from V and 5 from J, leaving 14 bases between them. CDR3: CASSQDTAVGNNEQFF. The CDR3 coding sequence is TGCGCCAGCAGCCAAGATACGGCGGTTGGGAACAATGAGCAGTTCTTC.

This clonotype was recorded a few times. This sequence joins TRBV7-8 and TRBJ1-2, with 10 bases fitting TRBD1. Trimming at V came to 5 bases and at J to 4 bases, leaving 13 bases not matched to a gene. Germline V gives CDR1 SGHVS, CDR2 FQNEAQ. The CDR3 runs to 17 residues. The CDR3 nucleotides read TGTGCCAGCAGCACCCAACGCTGGGGGACAGGGGCCTATGGCTACACCTTC. This encodes CASSTQRWGTGAYGYTF.

CDR3 sequence: CASSRQVSLIWGYTF. DNA of the CDR3: TGTGCCAGCAGCCGACAGGTTTCCCTCATATGGGGCTACACCTTC. The chain joins TRBV3-1 to TRBJ1-2, with a possible D match to TRBD1 (6 bases). The CDR3 is 15 residues long. The V end was cut by 4 bases, the J end by 8 bases, with 20 bases between. Germline CDR1 is LGHDT and CDR2 is YNNKEL (reference sequence). The full variable domain, in which reference TRBV3-1 and TRBJ1-2 provide the parts outside the CDR3, is DTAVSQTPKYLVTQMGNDKSIKCEQNLGHDTMYWYKQDSKKFLKIMFSYNNKELIINETVPNRFSPKSPDKAHLNLHINSLELGDSAVYFCASSRQVSLIWGYTFGSGTRLTVV.

This clonotype was recorded a few times. This CDR3 is CASSEDRGNQPQHF. Here the CDR3 DNA reads TGTGCCAGCAGTGAAGACAGGGGAAATCAGCCCCAGCATTTT. V and J are TRBV6-5 and TRBJ1-5, with 8 bases lining up with TRBD1. Germline values: CDR1 MNHEY, CDR2 SVGAGI. The CDR3 runs 14 residues. J was trimmed by 4 bases and V by 5 bases; bases with no gene match: 4.

The V and J genes are TRBV4-2 and TRBJ2-7, with a tentative D call TRBD2 (6 bases). Germline CDR1 is LGHNA and CDR2 is YNFKEQ. CDR3 length: 16 amino acids. The V end was cut by 0 bases, the J end by 3 bases, with 15 bases between. DNA of the CDR3: TGTGCCAGCAGCCAAGATTCGGCCCTAGCGAACTACGAGCAGTACTTC. Its protein is CASSQDSALANYEQYF.

The rearrangement links TRBV5-1 to TRBJ2-5; TRBD2 matches 8 bases. Germline CDR1 SGHRS, CDR2 YFSETQ. The CDR3 totals 15 residues. Losses at the gene ends were 5 bases for V and 2 bases for J; bases not matched to a gene: 8. CDR3 sequence (DNA): TGCGCCAGCAGATCAAGCGGGAGCGGTCAAGAGACCCAGTACTTC. Translation: CASRSSGSGQETQYF.